Listed below are T cell receptor beta chains from one sample, sequenced in a study of blood T cell repertoires in COVID-19. Generated by immunoSEQ multiplex PCR, the TCRdb table keeps only in-frame clones and is missing some. The data contain hundreds of thousands of clones, over 85% of them singletons. The sequenced sample was peripheral blood. Every receptor here comes from a woman under 40 with COVID-19, enrolled during active disease. Each CDR3 is given with its conserved first and last residue. A D gene is named only where the DNA matches it firmly.

CDR3 protein: CASSPKRGGFTDTQYF; J gene: TRBJ2-3; V gene: TRBV27; D gene: TRBD2
CDR3 protein: CASSLGPPGEAAGSYEQYF; J gene: TRBJ2-7; V gene: TRBV4-1; D gene: NA
CDR3 protein: CASSLAPGGGPQHF; J gene: TRBJ1-5; V gene: TRBV7-8; D gene: NA
CDR3 protein: CASSYQGSYTF; J gene: TRBJ1-2; V gene: TRBV6-5; D gene: NA
CDR3 protein: CASSTLAAIQETQYF; J gene: TRBJ2-5; V gene: TRBV7-2; D gene: TRBD2
CDR3 protein: CASSWQGRGNNEQFF; J gene: TRBJ2-1; V gene: TRBV2; D gene: NA
CDR3 protein: CASSPKRAGGEQYF; J gene: TRBJ2-7; V gene: TRBV3-1/TRBV3-2; D gene: TRBD2
CDR3 protein: CASSFRDRGNYGYTF; J gene: TRBJ1-2; V gene: TRBV5-4; D gene: TRBD1
CDR3 protein: CASSPSTGPGLSSYGYTF; J gene: TRBJ1-2; V gene: TRBV5-1; D gene: NA
CDR3 protein: CASSSNLDRANSPLHF; J gene: TRBJ1-6; V gene: TRBV5-4; D gene: TRBD1
CDR3 protein: CASSRLPADGYTF; J gene: TRBJ1-2; V gene: TRBV11-2; D gene: NA
CDR3 protein: CASSLGGGADTQYF; J gene: TRBJ2-3; V gene: TRBV7-2; D gene: TRBD2
CDR3 protein: CASSQSGGVFLLNYGYTF; J gene: TRBJ1-2; V gene: TRBV5-4; D gene: NA
CDR3 protein: CASTLGGRDGYTF; J gene: TRBJ1-2; V gene: TRBV6-6; D gene: NA
CDR3 protein: CATSEAGLSQPQHF; J gene: TRBJ1-5; V gene: TRBV24-1; D gene: NA
CDR3 protein: CASSLRQGVREGGYTF; J gene: TRBJ1-2; V gene: TRBV4-1; D gene: TRBD1
CDR3 protein: CAISGTERRTEAFF; J gene: TRBJ1-1; V gene: TRBV10-3; D gene: NA
CDR3 protein: CASSRARDRGYEQYF; J gene: TRBJ2-7; V gene: TRBV4-1; D gene: TRBD1
CDR3 protein: CASSLENQPELLYNEQFF; J gene: TRBJ2-1; V gene: TRBV5-1; D gene: NA
CDR3 protein: CASSDLEEGNTIYF; J gene: TRBJ1-3; V gene: TRBV2; D gene: NA
CDR3 protein: CASSLAGPTQHF; J gene: TRBJ1-5; V gene: TRBV28; D gene: NA
CDR3 protein: CASSLDPQGIDIQYF; J gene: TRBJ2-4; V gene: TRBV27; D gene: NA
CDR3 protein: CASSRTGGVYGYTF; J gene: TRBJ1-2; V gene: TRBV6-5; D gene: TRBD1
CDR3 protein: CASRQGSQETQYF; J gene: TRBJ2-5; V gene: TRBV5-1; D gene: TRBD1
CDR3 protein: CASSPTGGFNEKLFF; J gene: TRBJ1-4; V gene: TRBV6-4; D gene: NA
CDR3 protein: CASRANTEAFF; J gene: TRBJ1-1; V gene: TRBV19; D gene: NA
CDR3 protein: CASRVRGLDTEAFF; J gene: TRBJ1-1; V gene: TRBV5-1; D gene: NA
CDR3 protein: CASRASTGSVGSPLHF; J gene: TRBJ1-6; V gene: TRBV27; D gene: NA
CDR3 protein: CASSPWDRGSYNEQFF; J gene: TRBJ2-1; V gene: TRBV18; D gene: TRBD1
CDR3 protein: CASRFQDTQYF; J gene: TRBJ2-3; V gene: TRBV25-1; D gene: NA
CDR3 protein: CASSQVPSGGARGNEQFF; J gene: TRBJ2-1; V gene: TRBV3-1/TRBV3-2; D gene: TRBD2
CDR3 protein: CASSARKRGGGNIQYF; J gene: TRBJ2-4; V gene: TRBV11-3; D gene: TRBD2
CDR3 protein: CATSDARAGGPNNEQFF; J gene: TRBJ2-1; V gene: TRBV24-1; D gene: TRBD2
CDR3 protein: CASSQREVGNSPLHF; J gene: TRBJ1-6; V gene: TRBV11-2; D gene: NA
CDR3 protein: CASSQDRGRSYEQYF; J gene: TRBJ2-7; V gene: TRBV18; D gene: TRBD1
CDR3 protein: CASRSSGGVNEQFF; J gene: TRBJ2-1; V gene: TRBV5-1; D gene: TRBD2
CDR3 protein: CASEGVAGGLDTQYF; J gene: TRBJ2-3; V gene: TRBV27; D gene: TRBD2
CDR3 protein: CASSLRTTVNYEKLFF; J gene: TRBJ1-4; V gene: TRBV7-9; D gene: NA
CDR3 protein: CASSFQREKLFF; J gene: TRBJ1-4; V gene: TRBV28; D gene: NA
CDR3 protein: CASSLGLAGGPTGELFF; J gene: TRBJ2-2; V gene: TRBV5-1; D gene: TRBD2
CDR3 protein: CASRSTGNEQYF; J gene: TRBJ2-7; V gene: TRBV5-4; D gene: TRBD1
CDR3 protein: CASSFLGGHEQYF; J gene: TRBJ2-7; V gene: TRBV7-2; D gene: NA
CDR3 protein: CATSRDLSFEAFF; J gene: TRBJ1-1; V gene: TRBV15; D gene: NA
CDR3 protein: CASSLTTLYEQYF; J gene: TRBJ2-7; V gene: TRBV7-6; D gene: NA
CDR3 protein: CASTPQASSYEQYF; J gene: TRBJ2-7; V gene: TRBV5-5; D gene: NA
CDR3 protein: CASSFQGFPYEQYF; J gene: TRBJ2-7; V gene: TRBV28; D gene: NA
CDR3 protein: CASSQDRGYGYTF; J gene: TRBJ1-2; V gene: TRBV3-1/TRBV3-2; D gene: NA